This T cell receptor (beta chain) was captured by sequencing in a study of shared clonotypes between healthy human individuals. Clones were read by immunoSEQ multiplex PCR, and TCRdb kept only the in-frame ones, dropping some. The table includes approximately 1.1 million clones, roughly 74% detected once. CDR1 and CDR2 from the germline V gene are SGDLS and YYNGEE. The CDR3 extends over 17 amino acids. Germline trimming cut 0 bases from V and 2 bases from J; bases unmatched to any gene: 11. The chain couples TRBV9 to TRBJ2-7; TRBD2 aligns across 7 bases. This receptor was identified in a man aged 18 to 29 in good health. Some clones in this sample may be carry-over from other donors' samples. The specimen was memory CD4+ T cells from PBMCs. The sample's subset: CD45RA-negative fraction. CDR3 residues: CASSVGPQRDPTYEQYF. The CDR3 bases are TGTGCCAGCAGCGTAGGTCCCCAGCGGGACCCAACCTACGAGCAGTACTTC.